This is a list of T cell receptor beta chains from one sample in a study of blood T cell repertoires in COVID-19. This table comes from immunoSEQ multiplex PCR, and its TCRdb copy is limited to in-frame clones, with some not included. Here the sample spans roughly 230,000 clones, approximately 91% being singletons. Sequenced sample: peripheral blood. All receptors come from a man aged 25-45 years with COVID-19, enrolled during active disease. The CDR3 runs from the conserved cysteine through the conserved F or W. Fields, in order: clone size, J gene, V gene, D gene, CDR3 DNA, CDR3 protein. D genes are given only for firm matches. Where a row states a size, it is once, few, many or the class of an expanded clone; other rows omit it.

clone size: once; J gene: TRBJ1-1; V gene: TRBV5-1; D gene: .; CDR3 DNA: TGCGCCAGCAGCTTCAACGACAGGCGAGGCTTCACCACTGAAGCTTTCTTT; CDR3 protein: CASSFNDRRGFTTEAFF
clone size: few; J gene: TRBJ2-3; V gene: TRBV19; D gene: TRBD1; CDR3 DNA: TGTGCCAGTAGTAAGCCTAGGGACAGGGGACATAGCACAGATACGCAGTATTTT; CDR3 protein: CASSKPRDRGHSTDTQYF
clone size: .; J gene: TRBJ1-1; V gene: TRBV5-1; D gene: .; CDR3 DNA: TGCGCCAGCAGCTTGGCCCTTCTTAAGGACAACGGATTAGGGGCTTTCTTT; CDR3 protein: CASSLALLKDNGLGAFF
clone size: .; J gene: TRBJ1-1; V gene: TRBV7-6; D gene: .; CDR3 DNA: TGTGCCAGCAGCACACTGAACACTGAAGCTTTCTTT; CDR3 protein: CASSTLNTEAFF
clone size: .; J gene: TRBJ2-3; V gene: TRBV4-1; D gene: TRBD2; CDR3 DNA: TGCGCCAGCAGCCAAGAGCAGCGGGGCAGCACAGATACGCAGTATTTT; CDR3 protein: CASSQEQRGSTDTQYF
clone size: few; J gene: TRBJ1-3; V gene: TRBV10-1; D gene: .; CDR3 DNA: TGCGCCAGCAGTGAGTCGAGAGGGACTGGAAACACCATATATTTT; CDR3 protein: CASSESRGTGNTIYF
clone size: few; J gene: TRBJ2-3; V gene: TRBV5-6; D gene: .; CDR3 DNA: TGTGCCAGCAGCTTGAGAGTTACTCCCACAGATACGCAGTATTTT; CDR3 protein: CASSLRVTPTDTQYF
clone size: .; J gene: TRBJ1-2; V gene: TRBV19; D gene: TRBD1; CDR3 DNA: TGTGCCAGTAGTATAGTGGGACAGCTGGTTAACTATGGCTACACCTTC; CDR3 protein: CASSIVGQLVNYGYTF
clone size: .; J gene: TRBJ1-2; V gene: TRBV19; D gene: .; CDR3 DNA: TGTGCCAGTAGTATAGGAGGGATCTATGGCTACACCTTC; CDR3 protein: CASSIGGIYGYTF
clone size: .; J gene: TRBJ1-5; V gene: TRBV6-6; D gene: TRBD1; CDR3 DNA: TGTGCCAGCAGAACAGGGGGCTACCAGCCCCAGCATTTT; CDR3 protein: CASRTGGYQPQHF
clone size: .; J gene: TRBJ2-2; V gene: TRBV5-1; D gene: .; CDR3 DNA: TGCGCCAGCAGCCCCCGTGCGGGGACGGAGAACACCGGGGAGCTGTTTTTT; CDR3 protein: CASSPRAGTENTGELFF
clone size: .; J gene: TRBJ2-1; V gene: TRBV11-3; D gene: TRBD2; CDR3 DNA: TGTGCCAGCAGCTTAACTAGCGGGGGGAATGAGCAGTTCTTC; CDR3 protein: CASSLTSGGNEQFF
clone size: .; J gene: TRBJ1-1; V gene: TRBV5-1; D gene: TRBD1; CDR3 DNA: TGCGCCAGCAGCATCGGGACAGGGAACACTGAAGCTTTCTTT; CDR3 protein: CASSIGTGNTEAFF
clone size: once; J gene: TRBJ2-7; V gene: TRBV19; D gene: TRBD1; CDR3 DNA: TGTGCCAGTAGTCCCTCCCTAGGGACAGGGGGCACCTACGAGCAGTACTTC; CDR3 protein: CASSPSLGTGGTYEQYF
clone size: .; J gene: TRBJ2-7; V gene: TRBV27; D gene: TRBD1; CDR3 DNA: TGTGCCAGCAGTCCTATCCGGGACAGGGGTTACGAGCAGTACTTC; CDR3 protein: CASSPIRDRGYEQYF
clone size: .; J gene: TRBJ1-3; V gene: TRBV6-6; D gene: .; CDR3 DNA: TGTGCCAGCAGCCTCCCGGGATTCGCTGGAAACACCATATATTTT; CDR3 protein: CASSLPGFAGNTIYF
clone size: few; J gene: TRBJ2-2; V gene: TRBV18; D gene: .; CDR3 DNA: TGTGCCAGCTCACCACCCAGTGTAAACACCGGGGAGCTGTTTTTT; CDR3 protein: CASSPPSVNTGELFF
clone size: .; J gene: TRBJ1-3; V gene: TRBV6-1; D gene: .; CDR3 DNA: TGTGCCAGCAGTGAAAAGACAGAAGGAAACACCATATATTTT; CDR3 protein: CASSEKTEGNTIYF
clone size: .; J gene: TRBJ1-2; V gene: TRBV5-1; D gene: .; CDR3 DNA: TGCGCCAGCAGCTTCCAGGGCAGTAACTATGGCTACACCTTC; CDR3 protein: CASSFQGSNYGYTF
clone size: .; J gene: TRBJ1-1; V gene: TRBV5-1; D gene: .; CDR3 DNA: TGCGCCAGCAGCTTGGCCATGGGGCCTAACACTGAAGCTTTCTTT; CDR3 protein: CASSLAMGPNTEAFF
clone size: .; J gene: TRBJ1-2; V gene: TRBV5-1; D gene: .; CDR3 DNA: TGCGCCAGCAGCTTGGCTGGACAAACTAACTATGGCTACACCTTC; CDR3 protein: CASSLAGQTNYGYTF
clone size: .; J gene: TRBJ1-1; V gene: TRBV27; D gene: TRBD1; CDR3 DNA: TGTGCCAGCAGTACGCGAATCAGAGGACAGGCGGGATTATCAGCTTTCTTT; CDR3 protein: CASSTRIRGQAGLSAFF
clone size: .; J gene: TRBJ2-2; V gene: TRBV25-1; D gene: TRBD1; CDR3 DNA: TGTGCCAGCAGTGACACCGGGACAGGGAACACCGGGGAGCTGTTTTTT; CDR3 protein: CASSDTGTGNTGELFF
clone size: .; J gene: TRBJ1-1; V gene: TRBV30; D gene: TRBD1; CDR3 DNA: TGTGCCTGGAGTTCCGGGACAGCGAACACTGAAGCTTTCTTT; CDR3 protein: CAWSSGTANTEAFF
clone size: .; J gene: TRBJ1-2; V gene: TRBV12-3/TRBV12-4; D gene: TRBD1; CDR3 DNA: TGTGCCAGCAGACGGACAGGAGACTATGGCTACACCTTC; CDR3 protein: CASRRTGDYGYTF
clone size: .; J gene: TRBJ2-7; V gene: TRBV7-2; D gene: .; CDR3 DNA: TGTGCCAGCAGCACCCACCCGCGTTCTCTAGGAGAGCAGTACTTC; CDR3 protein: CASSTHPRSLGEQYF
clone size: .; J gene: TRBJ2-2; V gene: TRBV30; D gene: .; CDR3 DNA: TGTGCCTGGATCCGCTCGGGGAACACCGGGGAGCTGTTTTTT; CDR3 protein: CAWIRSGNTGELFF
clone size: .; J gene: TRBJ2-7; V gene: TRBV30; D gene: TRBD1; CDR3 DNA: TGTGCCTGGGTACCCCGGGACAGGGTTAACGAGCAGTACTTC; CDR3 protein: CAWVPRDRVNEQYF
clone size: .; J gene: TRBJ2-3; V gene: TRBV2; D gene: TRBD1; CDR3 DNA: TGTGCCAGCAGCTGGACAGGGACGGGGGATACGCAGTATTTT; CDR3 protein: CASSWTGTGDTQYF
clone size: .; J gene: TRBJ1-5; V gene: TRBV6-5; D gene: .; CDR3 DNA: TGTGCCAGCAGTTCCGGACTGACCAATCAGCCCCAGCATTTT; CDR3 protein: CASSSGLTNQPQHF
clone size: once; J gene: TRBJ1-2; V gene: TRBV2; D gene: TRBD1; CDR3 DNA: TGTGCCAGCAGTGAATTAGGGGGCGATTCCAGCGGCTACACCTTC; CDR3 protein: CASSELGGDSSGYTF
clone size: .; J gene: TRBJ2-1; V gene: TRBV12-3/TRBV12-4; D gene: .; CDR3 DNA: TGTGCCAGCACTTTGGGGGGTTACAATGAGCAGTTCTTC; CDR3 protein: CASTLGGYNEQFF
clone size: .; J gene: TRBJ2-3; V gene: TRBV9; D gene: TRBD2; CDR3 DNA: TGTGCCAGCAGCGAGACCGGGACTAGCGGGGGGGCGGATACGCAGTATTTT; CDR3 protein: CASSETGTSGGADTQYF
clone size: .; J gene: TRBJ1-5; V gene: TRBV6-5; D gene: .; CDR3 DNA: TGTGCCAGCAGACCCTCCGGGGGGGGCCATCAGCCCCAGCATTTT; CDR3 protein: CASRPSGGGHQPQHF
clone size: .; J gene: TRBJ1-4; V gene: TRBV18; D gene: .; CDR3 DNA: TGTGCCAGCTCACCGGGCCGCACAACTAATGAAAAACTGTTTTTT; CDR3 protein: CASSPGRTTNEKLFF
clone size: .; J gene: TRBJ1-4; V gene: TRBV14; D gene: .; CDR3 DNA: TGTGCCAGCAGCCAAAGTGGCCTCCAGGGAGAAAAACTGTTTTTT; CDR3 protein: CASSQSGLQGEKLFF
clone size: .; J gene: TRBJ2-2; V gene: TRBV5-6; D gene: TRBD1; CDR3 DNA: TGTGCCAGCAGCTTGCCCGGGCAGGGGGCGCACACCGGGGAGCTGTTTTTT; CDR3 protein: CASSLPGQGAHTGELFF
clone size: .; J gene: TRBJ2-7; V gene: TRBV5-1; D gene: .; CDR3 DNA: TGCGCCAGCAGCCTACAAGGCGGCAGCTCCTACGAGCAGTACTTC; CDR3 protein: CASSLQGGSSYEQYF
clone size: .; J gene: TRBJ1-1; V gene: TRBV27; D gene: .; CDR3 DNA: TGTGCCAGCAGCCTTTTCCACAGGGACACTGAAGCTTTCTTT; CDR3 protein: CASSLFHRDTEAFF
clone size: .; J gene: TRBJ1-5; V gene: TRBV9; D gene: TRBD1; CDR3 DNA: TGTGCCAGCAGCGGGACAGGGAGGGAGCCCCAGCATTTT; CDR3 protein: CASSGTGREPQHF
clone size: .; J gene: TRBJ2-1; V gene: TRBV4-1; D gene: TRBD2; CDR3 DNA: TGCGCCAGCAGCCCATTCGGACTAGCGGGGCCCCCCGGCAATGAGCAGTTCTTC; CDR3 protein: CASSPFGLAGPPGNEQFF
clone size: .; J gene: TRBJ2-7; V gene: TRBV7-3; D gene: .; CDR3 DNA: TGTGCCAGCAGCTTAAGTGGCGGGAACTCCTACGAGCAGTACTTC; CDR3 protein: CASSLSGGNSYEQYF
clone size: few; J gene: TRBJ1-1; V gene: TRBV2; D gene: TRBD1; CDR3 DNA: TGTGCCAGCGACACGGACAGGCAGAACACTGAAGCTTTCTTT; CDR3 protein: CASDTDRQNTEAFF
clone size: .; J gene: TRBJ1-4; V gene: TRBV6-5; D gene: TRBD1; CDR3 DNA: TGTGCCAGCAGGCAACGACAGGGGAGATTGTTTTTT; CDR3 protein: CASRQRQGRLFF